This T cell receptor beta chain was observed in a study of shared clonotypes between healthy human individuals. As for this clone: Its specificity is unknown.

This CDR3 region has 14 residues. Trimming removed 5 bases from V and 8 bases from J; junction bases left unmatched: 9. CDR1 SGHAT and CDR2 FQNNGV come from the germline V gene. In the naive CD8 group, cells lacked CD45RO and were positively selected for CCR7, so terminally differentiated effector memory CD45RA+ cells were left out. Using immunoSEQ multiplex PCR, the repertoire was profiled, and TCRdb retains in-frame clones only, with some absent. There are roughly 2,000,000 clones in the sample; over 85% occur only once, and about 1.7% lies in the top ten. Overall study findings and caveats: Generally, naive subsets came out with larger estimated richness than memory subsets. Some clonotypes were shared by all four sorted-subset donors, while others were not shared. The non-shared ones had lower generation probabilities than the shared ones.

Sequencing was carried out using naive CD8+ T cells from PBMCs. This receptor was obtained from a man aged 18 to 30 in good health. Some clones in this sample may be carry-over from other donors' samples. This chain connects TRBV11-2 to TRBJ1-2, with 9 bases fitting TRBD1. The CDR3 sequence: CASSPGQGLKGYTF. In DNA, the CDR3 is TGTGCCAGCAGCCCGGGACAGGGTTTGAAGGGCTACACCTTC.